This is a list of T cell receptor beta chains from one sample in a study of CD8 T cells in ankylosing spondylitis. TCRdb used MiXCR to reprocess the 5' RACE reads, holding one entry per CDR3 protein. This table holds approximately 200,000 distinct CDR3 sequences, around 13% found once. Source material: blood, either unsorted or a sorted T cell fraction (not recorded which). The receptor set was obtained from a male donor with ankylosing spondylitis or in good health (not recorded which). CDR3s include the opening cysteine and the closing phenylalanine or tryptophan. The D gene is left open where the match is weak. For some rows the clone size is stated as once, few or many, or as a class when expanded; others skip it.

D: -
J: TRBJ1-2
size: -
V: TRBV5-1
CDR3: CASSLGDRPNYGYTF
DNA: TGCGCCAGCAGCTTGGGCGACCGTCCTAACTATGGCTACACCTTC

D: -
J: TRBJ2-7
size: few
V: TRBV7-9
CDR3: CASSPGSTSEQYF
DNA: TGTGCCAGCAGCCCCGGATCCACCTCCGAGCAGTACTTC

D: -
J: TRBJ1-5
size: few
V: TRBV7-6
CDR3: CASSLAAGNQPQHF
DNA: TGTGCCAGCAGCTTAGCGGCGGGCAATCAGCCCCAGCATTTT

D: -
J: TRBJ2-3
size: few
V: TRBV4-1
CDR3: CASSRSLGETDTQYF
DNA: TGCGCCAGCAGCCGAAGCTTGGGGGAAACAGATACGCAGTATTTT

D: -
J: TRBJ2-1
size: -
V: TRBV7-2
CDR3: CASSFSNPEQFF
DNA: TGTGCCAGCAGCTTCTCAAACCCTGAGCAGTTCTTC

D: -
J: TRBJ2-7
size: many
V: TRBV4-1
CDR3: CASSVGFVSSYEQYF
DNA: TGCGCCAGCAGCGTGGGGTTCGTTAGCTCCTACGAGCAGTACTTC

D: -
J: TRBJ1-1
size: many
V: TRBV6-1
CDR3: CASSQGTSTEAFF
DNA: TGTGCCAGCAGTCAGGGGACGAGCACTGAAGCTTTCTTT

D: TRBD2
J: TRBJ2-5
size: -
V: TRBV12-3/TRBV12-4
CDR3: CASGPGLAGFQETQYF
DNA: TGTGCCAGCGGCCCGGGACTAGCGGGCTTTCAAGAGACCCAGTACTTC

D: TRBD2
J: TRBJ2-5
size: -
V: TRBV4-1
CDR3: CASSQDRFPWASGRSLQETQYF
DNA: TGCGCCAGCAGCCAAGATCGGTTCCCCTGGGCTAGCGGAAGATCTCTCCAAGAGACCCAGTACTTC

D: TRBD1
J: TRBJ1-1
size: few
V: TRBV7-2
CDR3: CASSSGQTPTEAFF
DNA: TGTGCCAGCAGTTCGGGACAGACTCCCACTGAAGCTTTCTTT

D: -
J: TRBJ2-7
size: many
V: TRBV25-1
CDR3: CASSLGRVGEQYF
DNA: TGTGCCAGCAGTTTGGGACGAGTGGGCGAGCAGTACTTC

D: -
J: TRBJ2-2
size: -
V: TRBV6-4
CDR3: CASSDSTNTGELFF
DNA: TGTGCCAGCAGTGACTCGACGAACACCGGGGAGCTGTTTTTT

D: TRBD2
J: TRBJ2-5
size: -
V: TRBV2
CDR3: CASSEGLAGNGETQYF
DNA: TGTGCCAGCAGTGAGGGACTAGCGGGGAACGGGGAGACCCAGTACTTC

D: -
J: TRBJ2-5
size: many
V: TRBV15
CDR3: CATSRDVGAETQYF
DNA: TGTGCCACCAGCAGAGATGTCGGGGCGGAGACCCAGTACTTC

D: TRBD1
J: TRBJ1-5
size: -
V: TRBV23-1
CDR3: CATRVGSRGLSNQPQHF
DNA: TGCGCCACCAGGGTTGGGTCCAGGGGGCTAAGCAATCAGCCCCAGCATTTT

D: -
J: TRBJ1-1
size: few
V: TRBV9
CDR3: CASSDLRGIEAFF
DNA: TGTGCCAGCAGCGACCTCAGGGGCATTGAAGCTTTCTTT

D: -
J: TRBJ2-7
size: -
V: TRBV10-3
CDR3: CAILNQRGAVYEQYF
DNA: TGTGCCATCCTTAACCAGAGAGGGGCGGTCTACGAGCAGTACTTC

D: -
J: TRBJ2-1
size: few
V: TRBV10-3
CDR3: CATGQTTTYNEQFF
DNA: TGTGCCACCGGACAGACTACAACCTACAATGAGCAGTTCTTC

D: TRBD1
J: TRBJ2-2
size: few
V: TRBV6-1
CDR3: CASSLRQGGGELFF
DNA: TGTGCCAGCAGTCTAAGACAGGGCGGCGGGGAGCTGTTTTTT

D: TRBD2
J: TRBJ2-2
size: few
V: TRBV11-1
CDR3: CASSSHLLAGGDTGELFF
DNA: TGTGCCAGCAGCTCGCACCTCCTAGCGGGGGGCGACACCGGGGAGCTGTTTTTT

D: -
J: TRBJ2-2
size: many
V: TRBV4-2
CDR3: CASSSRLNTGELFF
DNA: TGTGCCAGCAGCAGTCGACTGAACACCGGGGAGCTGTTTTTT

D: TRBD2
J: TRBJ2-5
size: -
V: TRBV5-5
CDR3: CASSFPGTSGYQETQYF
DNA: TGTGCCAGCAGCTTTCCCGGGACTAGCGGGTACCAAGAGACCCAGTACTTC

D: -
J: TRBJ1-1
size: few
V: TRBV20-1
CDR3: CSVWGRNTEAFF
DNA: TGCAGTGTCTGGGGGAGGAACACTGAAGCTTTCTTT

D: TRBD2
J: TRBJ2-4
size: -
V: TRBV6-1
CDR3: CASSVRGEAKNIQYF
DNA: TGTGCCAGCAGTGTCCGGGGGGAAGCCAAAAACATTCAGTACTTC

D: -
J: TRBJ1-5
size: -
V: TRBV7-9
CDR3: CASSEAGNDQPQHF
DNA: TGTGCCAGCAGCGAGGCGGGAAACGATCAGCCCCAGCATTTT